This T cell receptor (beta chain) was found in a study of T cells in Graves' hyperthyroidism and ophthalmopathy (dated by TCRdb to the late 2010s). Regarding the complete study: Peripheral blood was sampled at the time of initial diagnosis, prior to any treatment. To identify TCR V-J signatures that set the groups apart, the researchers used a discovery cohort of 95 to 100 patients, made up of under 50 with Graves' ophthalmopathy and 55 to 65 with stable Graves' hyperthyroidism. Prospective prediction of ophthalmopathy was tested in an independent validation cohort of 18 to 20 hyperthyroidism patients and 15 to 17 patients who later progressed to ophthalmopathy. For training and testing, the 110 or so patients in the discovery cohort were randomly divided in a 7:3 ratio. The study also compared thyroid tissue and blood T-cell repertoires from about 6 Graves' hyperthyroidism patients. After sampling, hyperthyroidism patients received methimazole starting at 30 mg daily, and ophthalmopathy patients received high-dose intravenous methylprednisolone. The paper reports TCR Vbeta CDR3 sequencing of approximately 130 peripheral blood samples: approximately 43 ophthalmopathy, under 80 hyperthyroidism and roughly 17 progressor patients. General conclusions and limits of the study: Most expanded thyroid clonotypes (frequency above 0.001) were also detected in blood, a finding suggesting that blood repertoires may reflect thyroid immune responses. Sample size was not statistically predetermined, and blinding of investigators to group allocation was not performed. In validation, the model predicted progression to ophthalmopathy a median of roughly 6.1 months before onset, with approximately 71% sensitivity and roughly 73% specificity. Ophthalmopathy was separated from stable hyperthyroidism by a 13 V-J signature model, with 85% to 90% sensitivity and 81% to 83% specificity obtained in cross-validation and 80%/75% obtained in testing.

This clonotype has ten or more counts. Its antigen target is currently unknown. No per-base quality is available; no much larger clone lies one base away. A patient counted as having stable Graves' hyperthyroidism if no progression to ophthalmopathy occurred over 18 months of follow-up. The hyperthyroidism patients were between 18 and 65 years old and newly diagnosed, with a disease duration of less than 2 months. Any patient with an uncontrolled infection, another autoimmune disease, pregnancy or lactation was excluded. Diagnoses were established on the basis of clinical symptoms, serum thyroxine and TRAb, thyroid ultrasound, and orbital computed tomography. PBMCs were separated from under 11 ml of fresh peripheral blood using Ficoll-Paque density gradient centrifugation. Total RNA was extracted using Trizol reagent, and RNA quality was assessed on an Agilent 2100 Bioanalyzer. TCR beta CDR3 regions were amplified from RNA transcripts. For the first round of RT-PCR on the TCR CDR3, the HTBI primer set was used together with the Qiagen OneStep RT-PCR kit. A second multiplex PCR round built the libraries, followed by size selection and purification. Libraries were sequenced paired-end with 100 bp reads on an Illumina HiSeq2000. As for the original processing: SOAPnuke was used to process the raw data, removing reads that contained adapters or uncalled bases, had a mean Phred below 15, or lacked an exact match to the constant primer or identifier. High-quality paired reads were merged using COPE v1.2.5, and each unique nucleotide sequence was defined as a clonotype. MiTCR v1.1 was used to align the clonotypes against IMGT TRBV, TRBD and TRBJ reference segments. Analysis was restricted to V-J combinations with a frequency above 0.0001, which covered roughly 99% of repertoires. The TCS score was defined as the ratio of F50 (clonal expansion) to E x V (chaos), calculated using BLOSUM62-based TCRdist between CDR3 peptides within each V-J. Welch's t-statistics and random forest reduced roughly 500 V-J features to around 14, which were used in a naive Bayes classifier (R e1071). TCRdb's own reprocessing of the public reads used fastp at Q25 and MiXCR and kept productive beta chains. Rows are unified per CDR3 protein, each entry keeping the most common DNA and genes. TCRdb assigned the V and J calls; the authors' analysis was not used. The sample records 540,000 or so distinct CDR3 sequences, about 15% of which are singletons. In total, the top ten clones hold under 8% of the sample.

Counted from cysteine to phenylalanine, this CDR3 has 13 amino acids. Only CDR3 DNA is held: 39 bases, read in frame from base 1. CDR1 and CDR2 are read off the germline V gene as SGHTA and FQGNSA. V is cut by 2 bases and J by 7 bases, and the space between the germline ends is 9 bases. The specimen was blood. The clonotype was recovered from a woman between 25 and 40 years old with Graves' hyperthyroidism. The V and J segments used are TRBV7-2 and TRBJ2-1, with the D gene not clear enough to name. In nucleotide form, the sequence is TGTGCCAGCAGCTTAATTTTAGTTAATGAGCAGTTCTTC. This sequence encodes CASSLILVNEQFF.